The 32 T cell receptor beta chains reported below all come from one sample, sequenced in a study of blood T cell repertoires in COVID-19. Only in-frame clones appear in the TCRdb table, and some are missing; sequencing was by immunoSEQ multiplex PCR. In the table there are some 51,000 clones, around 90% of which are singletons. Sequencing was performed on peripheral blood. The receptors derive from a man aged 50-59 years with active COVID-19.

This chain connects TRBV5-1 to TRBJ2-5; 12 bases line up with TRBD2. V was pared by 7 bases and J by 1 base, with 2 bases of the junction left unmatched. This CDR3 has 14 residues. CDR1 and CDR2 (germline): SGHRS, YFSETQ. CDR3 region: CASSTSGGQETQYF. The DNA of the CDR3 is TGCGCCAGCTCGACTAGCGGGGGCCAAGAGACCCAGTACTTC.

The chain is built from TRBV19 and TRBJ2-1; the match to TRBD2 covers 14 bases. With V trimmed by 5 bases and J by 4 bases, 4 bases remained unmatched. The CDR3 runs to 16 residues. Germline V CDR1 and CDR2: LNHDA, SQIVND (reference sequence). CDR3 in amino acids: CASSPRLAGGYNEQFF. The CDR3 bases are TGTGCCAGTAGTCCCAGACTAGCGGGAGGGTACAATGAGCAGTTCTTC.

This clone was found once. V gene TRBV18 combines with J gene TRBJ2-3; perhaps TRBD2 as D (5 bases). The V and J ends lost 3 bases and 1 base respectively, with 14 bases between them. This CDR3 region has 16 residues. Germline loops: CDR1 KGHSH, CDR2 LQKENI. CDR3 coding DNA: TGTGCCAGCTCACCGTTCGAGGGAACCCGCACAGATACGCAGTATTTT. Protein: CASSPFEGTRTDTQYF.

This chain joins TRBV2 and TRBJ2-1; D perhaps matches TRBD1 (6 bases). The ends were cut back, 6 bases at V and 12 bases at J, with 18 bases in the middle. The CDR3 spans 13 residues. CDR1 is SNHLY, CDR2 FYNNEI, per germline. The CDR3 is CASSVRQVQGQFF. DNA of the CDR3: TGTGCCAGCAGCGTGAGACAGGTTCAGGGGCAGTTCTTC.

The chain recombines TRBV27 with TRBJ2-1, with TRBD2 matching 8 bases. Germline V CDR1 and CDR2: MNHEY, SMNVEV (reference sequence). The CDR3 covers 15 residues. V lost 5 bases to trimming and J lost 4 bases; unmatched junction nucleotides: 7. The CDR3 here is CASSDSGASYNEQFF. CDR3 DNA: TGTGCCAGCAGTGATAGCGGGGCCTCTTACAATGAGCAGTTCTTC.

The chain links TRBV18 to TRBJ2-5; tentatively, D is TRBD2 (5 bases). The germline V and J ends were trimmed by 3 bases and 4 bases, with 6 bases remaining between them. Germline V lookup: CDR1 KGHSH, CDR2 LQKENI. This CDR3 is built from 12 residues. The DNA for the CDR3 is TGTGCCAGCTCACCTACTAGAGAGACCCAGTACTTC. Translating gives CASSPTRETQYF.

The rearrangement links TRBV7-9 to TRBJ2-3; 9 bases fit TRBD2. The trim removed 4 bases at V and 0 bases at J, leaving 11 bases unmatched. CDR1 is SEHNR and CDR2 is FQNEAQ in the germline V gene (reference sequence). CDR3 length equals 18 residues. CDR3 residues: CASSSWGAGGHSTDTQYF. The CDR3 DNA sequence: TGTGCCAGCAGCTCGTGGGGAGCGGGGGGTCATAGCACAGATACGCAGTATTTT. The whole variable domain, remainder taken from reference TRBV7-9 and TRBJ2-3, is DTGVSQNPRHKITKRGQNVTFRCDPISEHNRLYWYRQTLGQGPEFLTYFQNEAQLEKSRLLSDRFSAERPKGSFSTLEIQRTEQGDSAMYLCASSSWGAGGHSTDTQYFGPGTRLTVL.

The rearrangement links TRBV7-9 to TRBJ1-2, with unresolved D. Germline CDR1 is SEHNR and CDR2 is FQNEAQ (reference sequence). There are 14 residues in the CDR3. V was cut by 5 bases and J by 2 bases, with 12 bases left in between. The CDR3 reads CASSTSIPNYGYTF. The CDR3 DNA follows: TGTGCCAGCAGCACTTCGATACCCAACTATGGCTACACCTTC.

This CDR3 is CASSVERVLTDTQYF. For the CDR3, the DNA is TGTGCCAGCAGCGTAGAGAGGGTACTTACAGATACGCAGTATTTT. The chain uses TRBV9 and TRBJ2-3; possibly TRBD2 for D (5 bases). The CDR3 extends over 15 amino acids. Trimming cost V 0 bases and J 3 bases, with 11 bases left between them. Germline V CDR1 and CDR2: SGDLS, YYNGEE.

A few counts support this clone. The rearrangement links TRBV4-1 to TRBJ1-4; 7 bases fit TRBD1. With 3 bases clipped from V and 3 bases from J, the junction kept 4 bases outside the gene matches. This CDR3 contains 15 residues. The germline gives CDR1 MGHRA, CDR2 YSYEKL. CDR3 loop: CASSQVTGPNEKLFF. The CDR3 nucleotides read TGCGCCAGCAGCCAGGTGACAGGGCCTAATGAAAAACTGTTTTTT.

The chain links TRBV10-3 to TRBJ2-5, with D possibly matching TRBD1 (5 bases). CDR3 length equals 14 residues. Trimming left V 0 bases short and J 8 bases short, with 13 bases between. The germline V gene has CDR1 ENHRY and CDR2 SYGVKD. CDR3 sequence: CAISESSRAVTQYF. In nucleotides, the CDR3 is TGTGCCATCAGTGAGTCAAGCAGGGCCGTAACCCAGTACTTC.

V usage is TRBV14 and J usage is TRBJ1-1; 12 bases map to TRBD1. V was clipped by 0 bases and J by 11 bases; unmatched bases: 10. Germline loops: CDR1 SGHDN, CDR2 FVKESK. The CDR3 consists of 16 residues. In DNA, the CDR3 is TGTGCCAGCAGCCAAGATTGGTGGGACAGGGGGCCGCTGGCTTTCTTT. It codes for CASSQDWWDRGPLAFF.

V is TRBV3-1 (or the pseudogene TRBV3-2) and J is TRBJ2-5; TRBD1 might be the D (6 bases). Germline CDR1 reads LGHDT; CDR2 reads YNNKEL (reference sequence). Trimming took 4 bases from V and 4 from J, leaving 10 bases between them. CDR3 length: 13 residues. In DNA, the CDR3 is TGTGCCAGCAGCCTCCTGGGGGCAGAGACCCAGTACTTC. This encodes CASSLLGAETQYF.

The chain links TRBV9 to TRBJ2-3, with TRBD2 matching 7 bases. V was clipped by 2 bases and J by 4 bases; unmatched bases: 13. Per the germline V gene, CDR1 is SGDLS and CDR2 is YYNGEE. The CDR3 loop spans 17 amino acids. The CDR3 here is CASSVGERDWGADTQYF. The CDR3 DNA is TGTGCCAGCAGCGTGGGCGAGCGGGATTGGGGGGCAGATACGCAGTATTTT.

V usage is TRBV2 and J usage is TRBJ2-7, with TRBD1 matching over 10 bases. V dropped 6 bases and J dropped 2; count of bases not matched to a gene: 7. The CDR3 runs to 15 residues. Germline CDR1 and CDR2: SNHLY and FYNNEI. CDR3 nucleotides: TGTGCCAGCAGGAGGGACAGGGGTTATCCCTACGAGCAGTACTTC. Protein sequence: CASRRDRGYPYEQYF.

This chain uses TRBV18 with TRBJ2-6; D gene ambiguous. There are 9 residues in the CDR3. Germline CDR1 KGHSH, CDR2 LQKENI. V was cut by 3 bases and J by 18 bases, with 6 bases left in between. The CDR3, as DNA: TGTGCCAGCTCACCGCCTAGGACTTTC. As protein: CASSPPRTF.

The CDR3 DNA is TGTGCCAGCAGCCGCCGCGGAAACTACGAGCAGTACTTC. Translating it yields CASSRRGNYEQYF. The chain joins TRBV14 to TRBJ2-7; D remains unclear. This CDR3 has 13 residues. The ends were cut back, 4 bases at V and 3 bases at J, with 10 bases in the middle. Germline V gives CDR1 SGHDN, CDR2 FVKESK.

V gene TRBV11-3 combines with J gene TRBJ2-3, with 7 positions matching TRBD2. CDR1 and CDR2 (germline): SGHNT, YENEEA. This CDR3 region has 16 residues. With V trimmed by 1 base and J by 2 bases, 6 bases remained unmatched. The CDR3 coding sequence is TGTGCCAGCAGCTTAGTTTCGGGGGGTCCCACAGATACGCAGTATTTT. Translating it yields CASSLVSGGPTDTQYF.

CDR3 nucleotide sequence: TGTGCCACCAGCAGAGGGACAACTACCTTATATGGCTACACCTTC. Translated, it gives CATSRGTTTLYGYTF. J is TRBJ1-2 and V is TRBV15; possibly TRBD1 for D (5 bases). Trimming removed 1 base from V and 5 bases from J, with 14 bases in between. Per the germline V gene, CDR1 is LNHNV and CDR2 is YYDKDF (reference sequence). The CDR3 is made up of 15 amino acids.

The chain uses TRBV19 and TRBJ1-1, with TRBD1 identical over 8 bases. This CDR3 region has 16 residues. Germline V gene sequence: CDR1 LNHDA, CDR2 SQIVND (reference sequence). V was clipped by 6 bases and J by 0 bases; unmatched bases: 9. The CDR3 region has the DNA TGTGCCAGTAGAGTAAGGTACAGGGGGGTGAACACTGAAGCTTTCTTT. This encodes CASRVRYRGVNTEAFF.

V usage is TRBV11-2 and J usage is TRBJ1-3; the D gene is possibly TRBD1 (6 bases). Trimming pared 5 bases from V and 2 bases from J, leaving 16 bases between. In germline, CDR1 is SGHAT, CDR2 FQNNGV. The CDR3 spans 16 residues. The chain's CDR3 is CASSPDRLGTGNTIYF. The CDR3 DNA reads TGTGCCAGCAGCCCCGACAGGTTGGGAACTGGAAACACCATATATTTT.

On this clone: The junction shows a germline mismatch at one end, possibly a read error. CDR3 sequence (DNA): TGTGCCAGCAGGTTAGCGGGAGAAGAGACCCAGTACTTC. This encodes CASRLAGEETQYF. The rearrangement links TRBV12-3 or TRBV12-4 to TRBJ2-5; 9 nucleotides line up with TRBD2. The CDR3 extends over 13 amino acids.

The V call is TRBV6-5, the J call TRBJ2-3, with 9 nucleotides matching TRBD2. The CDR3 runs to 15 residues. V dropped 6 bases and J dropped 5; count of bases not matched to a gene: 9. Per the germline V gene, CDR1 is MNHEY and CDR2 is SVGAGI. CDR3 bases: TGTGCCAGCAGCTTTAGCGGGAGAGCAATAGATACGCAGTATTTT. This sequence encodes CASSFSGRAIDTQYF.

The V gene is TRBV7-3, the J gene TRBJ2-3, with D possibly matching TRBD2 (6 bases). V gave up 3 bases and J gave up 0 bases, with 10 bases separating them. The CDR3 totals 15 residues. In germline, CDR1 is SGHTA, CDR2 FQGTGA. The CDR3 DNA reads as TGTGCCAGCAGCTTTAGCGGAGAAAGCACAGATACGCAGTATTTT. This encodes CASSFSGESTDTQYF.

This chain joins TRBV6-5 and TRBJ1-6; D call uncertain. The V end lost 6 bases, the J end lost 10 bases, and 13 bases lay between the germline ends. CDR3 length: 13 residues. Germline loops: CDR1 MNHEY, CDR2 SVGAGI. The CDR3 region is CASREVGGSPLHF. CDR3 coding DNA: TGTGCCAGCAGGGAGGTTGGTGGGTCACCCCTCCACTTT.

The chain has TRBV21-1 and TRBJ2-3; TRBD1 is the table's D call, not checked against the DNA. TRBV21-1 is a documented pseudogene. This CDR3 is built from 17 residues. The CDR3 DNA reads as TGTGCCAGCAGCAATATTGGGACAGCTACTAGCACAGATACGCAGTATTTT. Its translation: CASSNIGTATSTDTQYF.

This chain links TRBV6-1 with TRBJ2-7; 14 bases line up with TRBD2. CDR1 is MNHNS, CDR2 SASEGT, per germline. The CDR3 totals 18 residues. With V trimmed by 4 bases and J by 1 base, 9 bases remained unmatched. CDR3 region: CASSGTSGRIKGSYEQYF. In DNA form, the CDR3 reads TGTGCCAGCAGTGGGACTAGCGGGAGGATAAAAGGGTCCTACGAGCAGTACTTC.

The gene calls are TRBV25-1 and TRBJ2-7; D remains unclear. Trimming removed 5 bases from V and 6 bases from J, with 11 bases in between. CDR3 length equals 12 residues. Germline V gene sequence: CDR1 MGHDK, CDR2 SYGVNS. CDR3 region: CASSPPSGEQYF. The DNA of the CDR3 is TGTGCCAGCAGTCCCCCTTCCGGCGAGCAGTACTTC.

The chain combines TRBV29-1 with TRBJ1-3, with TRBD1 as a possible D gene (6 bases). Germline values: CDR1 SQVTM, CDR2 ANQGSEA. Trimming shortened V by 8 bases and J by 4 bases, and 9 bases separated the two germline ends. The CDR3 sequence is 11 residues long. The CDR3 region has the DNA TGCAGCTCGGGGACAGGAAACACCATATATTTT. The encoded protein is CSSGTGNTIYF. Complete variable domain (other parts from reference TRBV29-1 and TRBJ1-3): SAVISQKPSRDICQRGTSLTIQCQVDSQVTMMFWYRQQPGQSLTLIATANQGSEATYESGFVIDKFPISRPNLTFSTLTVSNMSPEDSSIYLCSSGTGNTIYFGEGSWLTVV.

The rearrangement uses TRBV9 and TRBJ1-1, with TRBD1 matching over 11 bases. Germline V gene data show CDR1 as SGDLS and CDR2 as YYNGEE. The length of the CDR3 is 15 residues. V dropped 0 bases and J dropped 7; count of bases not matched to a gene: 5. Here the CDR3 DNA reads TGTGCCAGCAGCGTAGCTCCGGGACAGGGGGATGAAGCTTTCTTT. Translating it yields CASSVAPGQGDEAFF.

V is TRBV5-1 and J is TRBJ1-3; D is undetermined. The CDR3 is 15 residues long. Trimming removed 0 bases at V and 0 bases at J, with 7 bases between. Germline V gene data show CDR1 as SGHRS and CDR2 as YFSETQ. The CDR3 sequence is CASSLGASSGNTIYF. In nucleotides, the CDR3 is TGCGCCAGCAGCTTGGGGGCGAGCTCTGGAAACACCATATATTTT.

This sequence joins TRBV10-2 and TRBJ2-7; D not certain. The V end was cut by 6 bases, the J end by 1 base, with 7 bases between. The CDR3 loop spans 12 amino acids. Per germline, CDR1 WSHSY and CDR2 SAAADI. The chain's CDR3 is CASSVTSYEQYF. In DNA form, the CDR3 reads TGCGCCAGCAGCGTAACATCCTACGAGCAGTACTTC.